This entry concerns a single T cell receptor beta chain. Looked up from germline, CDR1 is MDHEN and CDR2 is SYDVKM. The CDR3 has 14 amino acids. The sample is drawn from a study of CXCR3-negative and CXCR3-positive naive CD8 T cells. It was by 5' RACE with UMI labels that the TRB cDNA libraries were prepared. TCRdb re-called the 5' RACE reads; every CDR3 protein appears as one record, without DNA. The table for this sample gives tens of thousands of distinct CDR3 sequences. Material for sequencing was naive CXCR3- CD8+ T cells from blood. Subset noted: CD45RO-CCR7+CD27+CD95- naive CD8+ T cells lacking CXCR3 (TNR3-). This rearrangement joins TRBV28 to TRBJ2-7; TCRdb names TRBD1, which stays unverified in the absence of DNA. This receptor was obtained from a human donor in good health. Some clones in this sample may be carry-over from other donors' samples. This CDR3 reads CASTSPGQSYEQYF.